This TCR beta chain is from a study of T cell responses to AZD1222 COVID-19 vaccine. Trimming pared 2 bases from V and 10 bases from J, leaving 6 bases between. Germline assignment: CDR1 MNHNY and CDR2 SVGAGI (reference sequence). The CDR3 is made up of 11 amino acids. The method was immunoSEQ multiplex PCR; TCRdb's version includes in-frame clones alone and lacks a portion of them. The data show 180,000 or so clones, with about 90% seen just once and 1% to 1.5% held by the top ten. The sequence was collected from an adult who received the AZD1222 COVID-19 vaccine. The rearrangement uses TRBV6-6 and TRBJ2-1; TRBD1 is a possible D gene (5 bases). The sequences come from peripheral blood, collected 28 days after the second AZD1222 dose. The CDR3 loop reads CASSYRQEQFF. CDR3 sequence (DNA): TGTGCCAGCAGTTACAGACAGGAGCAGTTCTTC.